This T cell receptor beta chain appears in the sequencing data of a study of T cells after yellow fever vaccination (dated by TCRdb to 2018 to 2020). Context from the whole study: The SMART-Seq v4 Ultra Low Input RNA kit was used to prepare libraries from fractions with low cell numbers. To follow T-cell clones before and after both primary and booster YFV17D yellow fever vaccination, bulk TCR alpha and beta repertoires underwent longitudinal sequencing. The cohort comprised two healthy male donors, one aged 18 to 30 and one aged 30 to 40 years. Blood was collected at multiple timepoints before and after primary and secondary immunization, and bulk PBMC replicates and cell subsets were isolated. Study-wide findings and limitations: Most clones expanded after primary vaccination were re-detected after the booster (almost 97% of CD4 and roughly 87% of CD8), suggesting broad memory maintenance. Compared with the primary T-cell response, the secondary T-cell response was weaker but faster, peaking on day 5 rather than day 15. FACS-sorted repertoires could contain abundant contaminating clonotypes from the bulk population, so computational filtering was required. Because only two donors were included in the study, the extent to which the findings can be generalized is limited. A small share of clonotypes occurred in both CD4 and CD8 compartments, likely arising from convergent recombination.

Sequencing instrument: Illumina NovaSeq 6000. TCR cDNA was synthesized by 5'RACE template switching, which introduced a universal primer site and unique molecular identifiers. cDNA synthesis was primed from both the TCR alpha and TCR beta constant segments. Library amplification used two PCR steps, and the second PCR step added sample barcodes and sequencing adapters. Libraries were sequenced on Illumina HiSeq 2500 (2x100 bp) or NovaSeq (2x150 bp). The paper's data handling went like this. MIGEC handled demultiplexing of reads and collapsing into UMI consensus sequences, while MiXCR performed V(D)J alignment. Using edgeR on replicate PBMC samples, clonotypes were called vaccine-responding if FDR was below 0.01 and the log2 fold change was above 5 up to day 15. Each bulk clonotype was labeled CD4 or CD8 based on which sequenced repertoire, CD4 or CD8, contained the clonotype at higher abundance. TCRdb took the public reads, trimmed them with fastp at Q25, ran MiXCR for clone calling and kept in-frame beta chains. CDR3 protein duplicates are merged, each entry listing the most common genes and DNA. The V and J calls and clone size are TCRdb's, not the authors'. The sample table contains some 300,000 distinct CDR3 sequences; only one count was recorded for about 10% of them. Together, the top ten hold over 3% of the sample.

The label giving this sample's treatment or condition can be read as: live attenuated yellow fever vaccine strain. PBMCs were isolated from peripheral blood using a standard Ficoll-Paque protocol. CD4 and CD8 T-cell fractions were isolated with Dynabeads CD4 and CD8 positive selection kits. TriZol was used to extract RNA from bulk PBMCs, from CD4 and CD8 fractions, and from dextramer-positive and dextramer-negative fractions. The CDR3 numbers 15 residues from cysteine through phenylalanine. Just CDR3 DNA is preserved here, 45 bases in frame from base 1. The germline V gene sets CDR1 to LGHNA and CDR2 to YNFKEQ. V is clipped by 4 bases and J by 0 bases, and the sequence between their germline boundaries is 9 bases long. This clonotype turned up a few times. Its antigen is still unknown. There are no base qualities to consult, and no much larger clone falls within one base.

The sample was CD4+ T cells sorted from PBMCs, taken 45 days after the yellow fever booster vaccination. The clonotype comes from a man aged 18 to 30 who received the YFV17D yellow fever vaccine. The rearrangement joined TRBV4-2 to TRBJ1-4, with the D gene not confidently named. The DNA reads as follows: TGTGCCAGCAGCCCTCCTTATACAACTAATGAAAAACTGTTTTTT. This translates into CASSPPYTTNEKLFF.